This T cell receptor (beta chain) is drawn from a study of spatial heterogeneity in lung cancer. At the level of the study: Fewer alpha-chain than beta-chain sequences were consistently detected. For the average unique TCR and UMI combination, more than 9.5 occurrences appeared in raw reads.

TCRdb independently ran MiXCR on the 5' RACE reads; one entry per CDR3 protein. The sample holds 35,000 to 45,000 distinct CDR3 sequences, 7% to 7.5% seen once. Time point reported: sample taken at primary tumor resection. Whole RNA, which was extracted from tumor, nontumor lung tissue or frozen PBMC, was sequenced without any cell sorting. The CDR3 length is 13 residues. Germline V gene sequence: CDR1 SGHTA, CDR2 FQGNSA. Trimming took 5 bases from V and 5 from J, leaving 10 bases between them. The chain uses TRBV7-2 and TRBJ1-5; D uncertain. Sample: PBMCs, taken at surgery. This TCR was sampled from a female donor with early-stage non-small cell lung cancer. DNA of the CDR3: TGTGCCAGCAGCCTACGGGGTTATCAGCCCCAGCATTTT. Its translation: CASSLRGYQPQHF.